This TCR beta chain was found in a study of blood T cell repertoires in COVID-19 (dated by TCRdb to about 2020). About the full investigation: The collaborator samples originated in the United States, Italy and Spain and spanned the acute and convalescent phases of COVID-19. Where available, HLA class I and class II types were taken from metadata supplied by the sample provider and were not determined by assay-based typing. The repertoires were made available in a free public database intended to serve as a resource for research on the immune response to SARS-CoV-2. Samples came from the ongoing ImmuneRACE study (first 160 participants) plus 1,254 subjects from 6 global collaborators. A de-identified subject ID, COVID-19 status, age in years and sex were almost always included in the sample metadata. The prospective study material was composed of cDNA or gDNA derived from T cells, B-cell-depleted T cells, or PBMCs. Deeply sampled blood TCRbeta repertoires from subjects exposed to, actively infected with, or recovered from COVID-19 were included in the dataset. Study-wide conclusions, independent of this receptor: The amount of clinical and demographic metadata varied by source and participant and was provided uncurated.

About this clone: Its antigen target is currently unknown. Nothing much larger sits one base from this clone, and base qualities are not available.

Whole blood was collected in K2EDTA tubes by collaborating institutions according to the institutions' own protocols. For TCRbeta analysis, collaborator samples were shipped as frozen whole blood, as isolated PBMCs, or as DNA extracted from either sample type. TCRbeta CDR3 regions were amplified from genomic DNA by means of the immunoSEQ Assay, a bias-controlled multiplex PCR. The paper's processing steps were these. Nucleated cell counts per sample were estimated from amplification of reference gene primers within the assay. Sequence reads were collapsed and filtered to measure the absolute abundance of every unique TCRbeta CDR3 rearrangement. Productive Simpson clonality was computed per sample as the square root of Simpson's diversity index over productive rearrangements. This immuneACCESS table, as held by TCRdb, lists in-frame sequences with V and J called but not all clones. Of the missing ones, under half trace to an unresolved V gene in checked studies; the others have no known cause. The V and J calls and clone size are taken from that table; D and trimming were inferred from the DNA. The sample includes 200,000 to 300,000 clones, with more than 70% observed a single time. The ten top clones hold about 2.1% of the sample.

Sequencing input: peripheral blood. The sequence came from a woman between 45 and 65 years old with acute or convalescent COVID-19.

The sequenced DNA is TGTGCCAGCAGTTTAGTTACGCTAAGCTCCTACAATGAGCAGTTCTTC. Its protein reads: CASSLVTLSSYNEQFF. The rearrangement joined TRBV28 to TRBJ2-1; no confident D gene assignment can be made. The CDR3 runs 16 amino acids, cysteine and phenylalanine included. The only DNA kept is the CDR3, 48 bases in frame from the first base. From the germline V gene, CDR1 is MDHEN and CDR2 is SYDVKM. V sheds 2 bases and J sheds 0 bases, leaving 11 bases between their ends. Reference TRBV28 and TRBJ2-1 genes cover what lies past the CDR3, so the full variable domain is DVKVTQSSRYLVKRTGEKVFLECVQDMDHENMFWYRQDPGLGLRLIYFSYDVKMKEKGDIPEGYSVSREKKERFSLILESASTNQTSMYLCASSLVTLSSYNEQFFGPGTRLTVL.